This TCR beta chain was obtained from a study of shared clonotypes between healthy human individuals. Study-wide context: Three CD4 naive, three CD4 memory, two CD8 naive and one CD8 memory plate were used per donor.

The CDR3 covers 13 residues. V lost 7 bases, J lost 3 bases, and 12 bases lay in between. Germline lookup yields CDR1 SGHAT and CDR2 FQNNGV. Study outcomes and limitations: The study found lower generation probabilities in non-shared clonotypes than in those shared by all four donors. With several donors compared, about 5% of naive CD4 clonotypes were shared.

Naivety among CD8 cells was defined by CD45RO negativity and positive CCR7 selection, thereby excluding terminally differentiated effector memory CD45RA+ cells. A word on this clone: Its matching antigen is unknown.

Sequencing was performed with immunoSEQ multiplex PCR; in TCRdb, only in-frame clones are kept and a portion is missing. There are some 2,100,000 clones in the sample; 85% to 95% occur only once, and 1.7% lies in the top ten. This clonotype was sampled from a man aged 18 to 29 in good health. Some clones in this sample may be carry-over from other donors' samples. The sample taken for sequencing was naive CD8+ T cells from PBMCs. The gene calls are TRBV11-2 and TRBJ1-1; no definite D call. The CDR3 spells CASKWTVDTEAFF. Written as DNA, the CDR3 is TGTGCCAGCAAATGGACCGTCGACACTGAAGCTTTCTTT.